The T cell receptor beta chain under discussion was sequenced for a study of CD8 T cells in ankylosing spondylitis. The V segment lost 8 bases and the J segment 7 bases; nucleotides outside the gene matches: 17. There are 16 residues in the CDR3. Germline assignment: CDR1 LGHNA and CDR2 YNFKEQ. Each CDR3 protein is one row after TCRdb ran MiXCR on the 5' RACE reads. The table includes 200,000 or so distinct CDR3 sequences, under 15% detected once. With regard to this clonotype: As yet, its antigen is unknown.

Points from the study as a whole: For ankylosing spondylitis blood, a TCR beta motif of 7 to 9 highly homologous variants appeared characteristic. In reactive arthritis synovial fluid and blood, some motif variants had been reported before. Reported data indicate significant enrichment of disease-linked clones within matched ankylosing spondylitis synovial fluid.

The source of this sequence is a female donor with ankylosing spondylitis or in good health (not recorded which). The sequencing sample was made of blood, either unsorted or a sorted T cell fraction (not recorded which). This sequence joins TRBV4-2 and TRBJ2-1; 7 bases are a match to TRBD2. This CDR3 reads CASSAGPGSAGNEQFF. As DNA, the CDR3 is TGTGCCAGCTCAGCGGGACCCGGGTCGGCGGGAAATGAGCAGTTCTTC.